This T cell receptor (beta chain) was found in a study of cytomegalovirus exposure and HLA in healthy donors (dated by TCRdb to the late 2010s). About the investigation overall: In an earlier analysis of 587 of the donors, 250 to 350 Gb of sequence data and 117 million unique TCR beta sequences from 150 million to 200 million T cells were reported. An early release that covered 500 to 800 HLA-typed donors contained about 300 gigabases of sequencing data and around 80 million unique TCR sequences. Of the approximately 400 genotyped donors, 65% to 90% fell in the genetic ancestry cluster associated with self-reported Caucasian donors. The study aimed to test whether cataloging public T cell receptors could reveal signatures of past pathogen exposure. The T cell repertoires of several hundred subjects were profiled by immunosequencing and related to cytomegalovirus serostatus. Besides the first cohort of 500 to 700 subjects, a separate validation cohort made up of 120 or so different subjects was used. To predict cytomegalovirus infection status, the study brought together high-throughput TCR immunosequencing, statistical association of individual TCRs with disease status, and machine learning. In a later analysis, previously published TCR beta repertoires from 600 to 850 donors were re-analyzed and high-resolution HLA genotyping was added so that TCR occurrence patterns could be studied. The later analysis used no new phenotypic data to find candidate immune exposures, relying instead on TCR beta sequences and their occurrence across donors. To decide whether each TCR beta V gene segment behaved as functional or pseudogenic, an earlier analysis of fewer than 750 of the donors relied on high-throughput TCR beta sequencing. Donor age, sex, ethnicity and CMV serostatus were compiled together with the repertoire data. Genome-wide SNP genotypes for about three fifths of the 666 donors were used in a later genetic analysis, which treated that subset as a discovery cohort. Every discovery cohort repertoire had been produced on one sequencing platform. HLA typing covered class I and class II loci at four-digit resolution. The number of typed donors differed by locus: roughly 629-640 for A, B, C, DRB1 and DQB1; approximately 530 for DQA1; some 590 for DPA1; and 400 to 480 for DPB1. A handful of DR-DQ haplotypes were handled as single units for association and clustering because linkage in the cohort was strong. Across some 400 genotyped donors of the cohort, an average of about 250,000 unique TCR beta nucleotide sequences per donor were sequenced, and 15% to 20% of those sequences were non-productive.

The investigation overall reported the following: In a later genetic analysis, a missense DCLRE1C variant was associated with V-gene and J-gene trimming of TCR beta chains, and the association was replicated in an independent cohort. The cohort was sequenced for TCR beta chains only, and without alpha or paired-chain data the features that could be detected were limited. Across donors, most TCR sequences were observed very rarely, whereas some public TCRs were present in many individuals. A later genetic analysis reported fewer N-insertions in productive TCRs among donors in an Asian-associated ancestry cluster than the roughly 620-donor mean. Most CMV-associated TCR beta chains appeared to be HLA-restricted in a later analysis, and the HLA associations seemed to be driven largely by CMV exposure. In the study, around 150 TCR beta chains were listed as associated with cytomegalovirus. Correlated functional status among segregating V segments might reflect linkage disequilibrium, but an unknown experimental factor could not be ruled out. A further reported finding was that TCR beta sequences accurately predicted the HLA-A and HLA-B alleles for most subjects in the first cohort. Three of the identified cytomegalovirus-associated TCR beta chains were confirmed in vitro to be specific for cytomegalovirus antigens. Some IMGT-functional V segments, including TRBV6-2 and TRBV6-3, could not be distinguished by the 87-base-pair reads and were therefore excluded. Because counts were too low, roughly 18 rarely observed V segments, including chromosome 9 orphons, were left out of the earlier analysis of about 620 of the donors. Assigning TCR associations to individual alleles was difficult when HLA alleles, especially DR and DQ, strongly co-occurred. The classifier was reported to diagnose cytomegalovirus status with high specificity and sensitivity in both the original and validation cohorts. For the cohort, immune exposure information was limited to CMV serostatus. The presence/absence analyses assumed that sequencing depth was roughly uniform across donors, and that assumption may not be true. According to the authors, the approach could potentially be generalized to other disease states and immunological phenotypes. A later analysis found that TCR association rates varied across HLA loci, with DRB1 alleles showing the most associated TCRs and HLA-C alleles the fewest. In a later analysis, over 15,000 TCR beta sequences were associated with specific HLA alleles at a false discovery rate of 0.05. According to a later analysis, parvovirus B19, influenza, CMV and Epstein-Barr virus appeared linked to several top co-occurrence clusters. An earlier analysis of around 500 of the donors showed that most TCR beta V segments appeared in productive rearrangements either about 87% or about 30% of the time, which broadly matched IMGT annotations. Because HLA typing was unavailable for some donors at each locus, only the typed subset was used in association tests. A group of highly shared sequence variants was considered likely to be a technical artifact of the sequencing pipeline. In a later analysis, HLA-associated TCR beta chains were found to be more clonally expanded and to have lower generation probabilities than equally common non-associated chains.

The library was prepared using the immunoSEQ multiplex PCR assay. The multiplex PCR relied on a mix of 60 forward primers for TCR Vbeta segments and 13 reverse primers for TCR Jbeta segments. The CDR3 region of rearranged TCR beta genes was amplified from genomic DNA with a multiplex PCR assay. Amplified TCR beta libraries were sequenced as 87-base-pair reads on the Illumina HiSeq System. From the authors' description of their analysis: A later analysis counted 65 million to 90 million unique TCR beta chains across the 550 to 700 repertoires, and 10 million to 11 million of these chains were shared by at least two donors. To remove PCR and sequencing errors, raw reads were error-corrected and collapsed into unique sequences using a nearest-neighbor algorithm that merged closely related sequences. To assign V, D and J gene segments, CDR3 sequences were aligned to IMGT reference sequences. Each retained sequence needed at least a six-nucleotide match to both a V gene segment and a J gene segment. A rearrangement was called productive if the CDR3 had no stop codons and remained in frame with V and J, and every other rearrangement was called non-productive. Following IMGT convention, CDR3 was defined as the stretch from the second conserved V-encoded cysteine to the conserved J-encoded phenylalanine. The earlier analysis of a few hundred of the donors excluded any sequence lacking an unambiguous match to a single V gene segment. In an earlier analysis of 587 of the donors, V segments were called functional above 56.7% productive rearrangements and were called segregating when the between-donor standard deviation exceeded 5%. A statistical classification framework was built to diagnose cytomegalovirus status from the catalog of TCR beta chain sequences. In a later analysis, TCR nucleotide sequences were compared against IMGT/GENE-DB human TR gene sequences so that V and J genes could be assigned. The TCRdist pipeline was used in a later analysis to assign CDR3 sequences and most-parsimonious VDJ recombination scenarios. A later analysis defined each TCR beta chain by its CDR3 amino acid sequence plus V-gene family, and excluded reads lacking a unique V-gene family. In a later analysis, several hundred highly shared, low-generation-probability nucleotide sequences were removed to address suspected cross-contamination and a sequencing artifact. A later analysis calculated a clonal expansion index for each public chain from normalized within-repertoire ranks of inferred template counts. In a later analysis, generation probabilities were computed with a VDJ recombination model fitted to out-of-frame rearrangements, and the resulting probabilities were checked against IGoR. Hypergeometric tests were used in a later analysis to score TCR-TCR, TCR-HLA and TCR-CMV co-occurrence, with a repertoire-size bias correction applied to the TCR pairs. To estimate false discovery rates, a later analysis permuted the HLA or CMV assignments 20 times. In a later analysis, co-occurring TCRs were grouped with DBSCAN, and TCRdist sequence similarity was added when clustering was performed within HLA-allele-positive subsets. Repertoires with fewer than 30,000 or more than 120,000 public chains, plus five repertoires with anomalous nucleotide sharing, were excluded from co-occurrence clustering. In its TCRdb copy, this immuneACCESS table keeps in-frame sequences only and misses some clones. Where compared with another copy, unresolved V genes explain less than half of these, and the others have no known cause. V, J and clone size derive from that table, while D and trimming were established from the DNA sequence. The sample includes under 200,000 clones, with roughly four fifths observed a single time. 1.5% to 2% of the sample is in the top ten clones.

There are 15 amino acids in the CDR3, from cysteine to phenylalanine inclusive. The CDR3 DNA has 45 bases and is translated from base 1. The germline V gene encodes CDR1 SGHRS and CDR2 YFSETQ. For this chain, trimming is 6 bases at the V end and 3 bases at the J end, and the number of junction bases without a gene match is 7. The cohort comprised 666 healthy bone marrow donors. At the time of sampling, every cohort member was nominally healthy, though immune exposures that went unrecorded were likely present. The donor was CMV seronegative and belonged to the group of 352 seronegative cohort members. Every donor gave a peripheral blood sample, and the peripheral blood mononuclear cells from that sample were used for TCR beta sequencing. The Qiagen DNeasy Blood Extraction Kit was used to extract genomic DNA from the blood cell samples. About this clone: The target of this receptor is not known. No base-level quality is on record; no much larger clone is a single base apart.

Material for sequencing was PBMCs. The sequence came from a woman aged 18-30 years in good health and CMV-seronegative. Recombination joined TRBV5-1 with TRBJ2-3; 10 nucleotides in the junction match TRBD2. This receptor has the CDR3 CASNLGSGGTDTQYF. The DNA sequence is given as TGCGCCAGCAACCTTGGTAGCGGGGGGACAGATACGCAGTATTTT.